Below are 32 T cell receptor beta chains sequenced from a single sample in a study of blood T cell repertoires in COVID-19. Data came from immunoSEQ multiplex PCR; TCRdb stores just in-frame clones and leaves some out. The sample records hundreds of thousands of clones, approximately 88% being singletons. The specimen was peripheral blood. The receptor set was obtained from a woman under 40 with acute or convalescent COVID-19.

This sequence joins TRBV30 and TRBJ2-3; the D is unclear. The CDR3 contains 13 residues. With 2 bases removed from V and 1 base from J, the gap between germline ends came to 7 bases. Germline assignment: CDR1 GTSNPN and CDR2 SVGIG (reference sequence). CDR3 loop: CAWSLPGTDTQYF. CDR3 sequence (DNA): TGTGCCTGGAGTCTCCCAGGCACAGATACGCAGTATTTT. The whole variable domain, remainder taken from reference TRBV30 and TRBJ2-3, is SQTIHQWPATLVQPVGSPLSLECTVEGTSNPNLYWYRQAAGRGLQLLFYSVGIGQISSEVPQNLSASRPQDRQFILSSKKLLLSDSGFYLCAWSLPGTDTQYFGPGTRLTVL.

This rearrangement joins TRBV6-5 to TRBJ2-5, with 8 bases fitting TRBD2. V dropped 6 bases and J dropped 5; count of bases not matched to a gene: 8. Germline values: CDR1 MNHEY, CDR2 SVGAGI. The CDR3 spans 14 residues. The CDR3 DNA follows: TGTGCCAGCAGGGCTCCACTAGCGGCGGAGACCCAGTACTTC. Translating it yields CASRAPLAAETQYF.

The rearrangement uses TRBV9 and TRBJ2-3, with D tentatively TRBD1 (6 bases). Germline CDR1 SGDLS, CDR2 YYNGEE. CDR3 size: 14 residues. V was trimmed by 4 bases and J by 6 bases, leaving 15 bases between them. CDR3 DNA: TGTGCCAGCAGCTCCCCAGGGGTCTCCGATACGCAGTATTTT. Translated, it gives CASSSPGVSDTQYF. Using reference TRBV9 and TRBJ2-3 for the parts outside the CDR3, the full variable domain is DSGVTQTPKHLITATGQRVTLRCSPRSGDLSVYWYQQSLDQGLQFLIQYYNGEERAKGNILERFSAQQFPDLHSELNLSSLELGDSALYFCASSSPGVSDTQYFGPGTRLTVL.

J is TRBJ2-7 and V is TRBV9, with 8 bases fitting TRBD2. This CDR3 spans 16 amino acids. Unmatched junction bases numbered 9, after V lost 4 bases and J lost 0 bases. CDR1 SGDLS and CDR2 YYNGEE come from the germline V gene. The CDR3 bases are TGTGCCAGCAGCCCTCGGGGGGGGACAAACTCCTACGAGCAGTACTTC. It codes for CASSPRGGTNSYEQYF.

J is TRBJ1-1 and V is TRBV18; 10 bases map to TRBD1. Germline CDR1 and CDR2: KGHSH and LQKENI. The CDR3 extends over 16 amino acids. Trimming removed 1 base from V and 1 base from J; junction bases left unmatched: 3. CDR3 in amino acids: CASSPQGQGRNTEAFF. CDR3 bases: TGTGCCAGCTCACCACAGGGACAGGGGAGGAACACTGAAGCTTTCTTT.

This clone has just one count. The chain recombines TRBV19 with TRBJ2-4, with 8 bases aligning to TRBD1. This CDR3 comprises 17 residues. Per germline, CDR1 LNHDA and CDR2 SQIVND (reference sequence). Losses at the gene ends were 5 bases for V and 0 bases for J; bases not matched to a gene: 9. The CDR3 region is CASSPRGGQEAKNIQYF. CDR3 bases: TGTGCCAGTAGTCCCCGTGGGGGACAGGAAGCCAAAAACATTCAGTACTTC.

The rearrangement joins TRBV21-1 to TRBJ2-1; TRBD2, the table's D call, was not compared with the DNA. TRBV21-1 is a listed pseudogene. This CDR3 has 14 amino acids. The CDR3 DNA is TGTGCCAGCAGCCCCCGAGGGAGGGTTTGTGAGCAGTTCTTC. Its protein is CASSPRGRVCEQFF.

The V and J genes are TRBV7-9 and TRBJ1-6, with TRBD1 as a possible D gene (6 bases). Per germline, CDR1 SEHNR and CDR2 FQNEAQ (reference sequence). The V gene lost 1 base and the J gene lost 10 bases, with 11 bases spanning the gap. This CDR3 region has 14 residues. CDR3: CASSLDGGYSPLHF. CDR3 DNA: TGTGCCAGCAGCTTAGATGGGGGCTACTCACCCCTCCACTTT.

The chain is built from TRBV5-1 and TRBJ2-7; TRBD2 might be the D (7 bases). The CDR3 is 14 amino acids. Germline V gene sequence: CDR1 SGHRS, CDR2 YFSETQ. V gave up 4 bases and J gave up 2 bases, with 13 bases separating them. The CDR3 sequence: CASSQGGGPYEQYF. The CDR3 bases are TGCGCCAGCAGCCAAGGGGGGGGTCCCTACGAGCAGTACTTC.

CDR3 residues: CASSSSLNTEAFF. The CDR3 coding sequence is TGTGCCAGCAGCTCCTCCCTGAACACTGAAGCTTTCTTT. The rearrangement joins TRBV7-9 to TRBJ1-1, with D uncertain. The CDR3 runs to 13 residues. The germline V gene has CDR1 SEHNR and CDR2 FQNEAQ (reference sequence). V was cut by 4 bases and J by 0 bases, with 6 bases left in between.

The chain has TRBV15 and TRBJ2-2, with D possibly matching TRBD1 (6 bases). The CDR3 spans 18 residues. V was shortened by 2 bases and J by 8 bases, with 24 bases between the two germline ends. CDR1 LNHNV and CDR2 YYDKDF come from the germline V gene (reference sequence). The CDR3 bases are TGTGCCACCAGCAGACCCGGAACGGTAACAGGGATTACGGGGGAGCTGTTTTTT. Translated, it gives CATSRPGTVTGITGELFF. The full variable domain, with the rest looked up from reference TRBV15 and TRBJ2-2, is DAMVIQNPRYQVTQFGKPVTLSCSQTLNHNVMYWYQQKSSQAPKLLFHYYDKDFNNEADTPDNFQSRRPNTSFCFLDIRSPGLGDTAMYLCATSRPGTVTGITGELFFGEGSRLTVL.

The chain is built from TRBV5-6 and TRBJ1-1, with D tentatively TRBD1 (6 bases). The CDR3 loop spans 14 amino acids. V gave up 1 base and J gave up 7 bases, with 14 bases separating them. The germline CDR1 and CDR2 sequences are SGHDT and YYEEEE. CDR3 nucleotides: TGTGCCAGCAGCTTGCTATTACAGGGCTATGAAGCTTTCTTT. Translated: CASSLLLQGYEAFF.

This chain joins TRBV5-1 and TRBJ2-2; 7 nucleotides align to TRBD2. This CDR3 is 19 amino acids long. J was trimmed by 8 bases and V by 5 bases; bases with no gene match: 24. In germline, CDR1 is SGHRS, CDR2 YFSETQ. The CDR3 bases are TGCGCCAGCAGGAGGGAGGGGCTTTTGTCGCGGGTCCCGGCGGGGGAGCTGTTTTTT. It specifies CASRREGLLSRVPAGELFF.

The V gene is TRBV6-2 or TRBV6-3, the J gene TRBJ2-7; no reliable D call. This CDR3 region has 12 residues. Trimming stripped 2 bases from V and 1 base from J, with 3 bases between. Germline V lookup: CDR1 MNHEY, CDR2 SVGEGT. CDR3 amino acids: CASSYISYEQYF. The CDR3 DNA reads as TGTGCCAGCAGTTACATATCCTACGAGCAGTACTTC.

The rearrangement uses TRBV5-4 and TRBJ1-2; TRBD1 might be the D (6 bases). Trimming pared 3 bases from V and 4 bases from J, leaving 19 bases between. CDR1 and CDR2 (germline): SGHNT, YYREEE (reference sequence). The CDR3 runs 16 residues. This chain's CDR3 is CASSYKSQGVGYGYTF. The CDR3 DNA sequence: TGTGCCAGCAGCTACAAATCACAGGGAGTCGGCTATGGCTACACCTTC.

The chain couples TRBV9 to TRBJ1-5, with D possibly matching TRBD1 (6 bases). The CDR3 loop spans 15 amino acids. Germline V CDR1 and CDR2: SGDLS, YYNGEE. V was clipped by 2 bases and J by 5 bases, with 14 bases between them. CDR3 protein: CASSVADGGHQPQHF. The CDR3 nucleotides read TGTGCCAGCAGCGTTGCGGACGGGGGGCATCAGCCCCAGCATTTT. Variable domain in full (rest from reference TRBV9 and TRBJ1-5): DSGVTQTPKHLITATGQRVTLRCSPRSGDLSVYWYQQSLDQGLQFLIQYYNGEERAKGNILERFSAQQFPDLHSELNLSSLELGDSALYFCASSVADGGHQPQHFGDGTRLSIL.

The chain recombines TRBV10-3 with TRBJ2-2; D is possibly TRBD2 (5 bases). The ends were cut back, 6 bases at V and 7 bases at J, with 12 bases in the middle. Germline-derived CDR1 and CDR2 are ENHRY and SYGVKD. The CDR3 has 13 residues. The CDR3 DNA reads TGTGCCATCAGGATACCGGAGGACGGGGAGCTGTTTTTT. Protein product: CAIRIPEDGELFF.

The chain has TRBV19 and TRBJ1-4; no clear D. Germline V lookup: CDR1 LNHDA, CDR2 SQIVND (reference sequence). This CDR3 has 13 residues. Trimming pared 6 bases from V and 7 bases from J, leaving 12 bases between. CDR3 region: CASRGSGFEKLFF. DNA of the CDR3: TGTGCCAGTAGGGGGTCGGGGTTTGAAAAACTGTTTTTT.

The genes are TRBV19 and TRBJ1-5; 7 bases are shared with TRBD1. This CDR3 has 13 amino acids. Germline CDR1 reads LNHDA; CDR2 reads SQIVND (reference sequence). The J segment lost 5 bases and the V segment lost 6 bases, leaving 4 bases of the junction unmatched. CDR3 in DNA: TGTGCCAGTAGGGACAGGTGGGATCAGCCCCAGCATTTT. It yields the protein CASRDRWDQPQHF.

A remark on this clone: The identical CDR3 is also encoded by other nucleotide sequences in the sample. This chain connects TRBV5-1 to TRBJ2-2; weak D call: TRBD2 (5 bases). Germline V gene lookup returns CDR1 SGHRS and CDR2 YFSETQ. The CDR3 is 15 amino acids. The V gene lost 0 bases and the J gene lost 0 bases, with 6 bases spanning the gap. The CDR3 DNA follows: TGCGCCAGCAGCTTGGGAGCGGCGAACACCGGGGAGCTGTTTTTT. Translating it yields CASSLGAANTGELFF.

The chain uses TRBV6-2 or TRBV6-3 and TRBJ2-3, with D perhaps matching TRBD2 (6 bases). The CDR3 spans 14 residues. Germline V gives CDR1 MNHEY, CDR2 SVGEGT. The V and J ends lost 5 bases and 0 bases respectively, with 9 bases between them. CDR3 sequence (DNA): TGTGCCAGCAGTGCCCTAGCGAGCACAGATACGCAGTATTTT. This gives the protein CASSALASTDTQYF.

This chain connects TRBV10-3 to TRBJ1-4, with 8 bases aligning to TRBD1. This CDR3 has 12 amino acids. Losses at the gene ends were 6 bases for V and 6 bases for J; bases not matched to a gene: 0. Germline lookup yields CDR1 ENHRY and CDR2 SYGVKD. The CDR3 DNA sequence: TGTGCCATCAGACAGGGGGATGAAAAACTGTTTTTT. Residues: CAIRQGDEKLFF.

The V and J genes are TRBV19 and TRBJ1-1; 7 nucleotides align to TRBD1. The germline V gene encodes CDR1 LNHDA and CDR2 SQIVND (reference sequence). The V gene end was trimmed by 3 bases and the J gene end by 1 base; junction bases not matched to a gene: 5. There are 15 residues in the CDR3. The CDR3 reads CASSIPWTGNTEAFF. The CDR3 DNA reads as TGTGCCAGTAGTATCCCCTGGACAGGGAACACTGAAGCTTTCTTT.

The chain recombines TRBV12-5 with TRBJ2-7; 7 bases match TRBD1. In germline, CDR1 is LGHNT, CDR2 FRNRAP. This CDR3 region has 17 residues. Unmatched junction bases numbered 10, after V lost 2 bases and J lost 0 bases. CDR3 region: CASGLLPLTGLSYEQYF. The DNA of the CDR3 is TGTGCTAGTGGTTTGCTACCCCTGACAGGGCTCTCCTACGAGCAGTACTTC.

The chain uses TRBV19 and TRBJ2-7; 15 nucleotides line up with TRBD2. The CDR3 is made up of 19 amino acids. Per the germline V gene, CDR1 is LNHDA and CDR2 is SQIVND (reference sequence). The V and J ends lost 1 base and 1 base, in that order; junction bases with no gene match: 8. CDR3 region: CASSIGQGLAGGMSYEQYF. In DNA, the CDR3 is TGTGCCAGTAGTATAGGGCAGGGACTAGCGGGAGGTATGTCCTACGAGCAGTACTTC. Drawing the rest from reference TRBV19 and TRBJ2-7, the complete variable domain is DGGITQSPKYLFRKEGQNVTLSCEQNLNHDAMYWYRQDPGQGLRLIYYSQIVNDFQKGDIAEGYSVSREKKESFPLTVTSAQKNPTAFYLCASSIGQGLAGGMSYEQYFGPGTRLTVT.

In DNA form, the CDR3 reads TGTGCCAGCACCCCCGGGGGAAACACCATATATTTT. This translates into CASTPGGNTIYF. The chain combines TRBV12-3 or TRBV12-4 with TRBJ1-3; D gene unclear. Trimming removed 7 bases at V and 4 bases at J, with 8 bases between. The CDR3 is 12 amino acids.

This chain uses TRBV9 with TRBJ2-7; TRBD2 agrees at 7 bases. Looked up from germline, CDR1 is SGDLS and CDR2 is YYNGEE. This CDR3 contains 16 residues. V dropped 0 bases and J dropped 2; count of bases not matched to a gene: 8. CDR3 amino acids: CASSVAGLAAPYEQYF. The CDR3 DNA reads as TGTGCCAGCAGCGTAGCCGGGCTAGCGGCCCCCTACGAGCAGTACTTC.

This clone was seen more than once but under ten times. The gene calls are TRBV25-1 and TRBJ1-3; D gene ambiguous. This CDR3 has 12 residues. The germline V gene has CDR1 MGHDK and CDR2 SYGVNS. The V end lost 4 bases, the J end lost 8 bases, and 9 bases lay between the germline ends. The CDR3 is CASSGRDHTIYF. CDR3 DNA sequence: TGTGCCAGCAGTGGACGGGATCACACCATATATTTT.

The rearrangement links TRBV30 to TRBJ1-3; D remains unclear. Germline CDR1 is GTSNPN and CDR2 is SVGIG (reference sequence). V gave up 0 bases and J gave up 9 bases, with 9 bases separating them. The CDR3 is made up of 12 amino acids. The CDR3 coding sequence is TGTGCCTGGAGTGTACCCCCGGGCACCATATATTTT. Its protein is CAWSVPPGTIYF.

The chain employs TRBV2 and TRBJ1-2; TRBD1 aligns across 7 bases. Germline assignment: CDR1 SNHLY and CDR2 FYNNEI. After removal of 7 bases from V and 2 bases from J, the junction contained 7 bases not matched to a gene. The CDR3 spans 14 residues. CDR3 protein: CASTPRTGNYGYTF. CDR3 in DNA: TGTGCCAGCACGCCCCGGACAGGCAACTATGGCTACACCTTC.

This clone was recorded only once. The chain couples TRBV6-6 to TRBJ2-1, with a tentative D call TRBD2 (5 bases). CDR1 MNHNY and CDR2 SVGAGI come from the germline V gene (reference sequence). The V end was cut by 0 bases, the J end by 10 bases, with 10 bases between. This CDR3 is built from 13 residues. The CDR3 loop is CASSYSTGNEQFF. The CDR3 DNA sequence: TGTGCCAGCAGTTACTCGACCGGGAACGAGCAGTTCTTC.

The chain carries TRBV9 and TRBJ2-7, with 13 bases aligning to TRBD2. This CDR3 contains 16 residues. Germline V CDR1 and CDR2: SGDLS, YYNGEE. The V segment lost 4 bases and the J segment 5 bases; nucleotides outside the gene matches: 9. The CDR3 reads CASSTGLAGVSHEQYF. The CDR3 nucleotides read TGTGCCAGCAGCACCGGACTAGCGGGAGTATCTCACGAGCAGTACTTC.